The 2 T cell receptor beta chains listed next were all sequenced from one sample in a study of blood T cell repertoires in COVID-19. Data came from immunoSEQ multiplex PCR; TCRdb stores just in-frame clones and leaves some out. This sample has tens of thousands of clones, with approximately 80% found just once. Sequenced: peripheral blood. These receptors were taken from a man in his 70s with acute or convalescent COVID-19.

The V gene is TRBV5-1, the J gene TRBJ2-3; a weak D match, TRBD1 (6 bases). Trimming removed 0 bases from V and 0 bases from J, with 11 bases in between. CDR1 and CDR2 from the germline V gene are SGHRS and YFSETQ. The CDR3 consists of 16 residues. CDR3 amino acids: CASSLAQGSSTDTQYF. CDR3 DNA: TGCGCCAGCAGCTTGGCCCAGGGGTCTAGCACAGATACGCAGTATTTT.

This rearrangement joins TRBV6-1 to TRBJ1-6; D call uncertain. This CDR3 spans 14 amino acids. Germline values: CDR1 MNHNS, CDR2 SASEGT. V lost 1 base to trimming and J lost 8 bases, with 9 bases between them. In DNA, the CDR3 is TGTGCCAGCAGTGAAGGTGGAGAATATTCACCCCTCCACTTT. Translated, it gives CASSEGGEYSPLHF.